A selection of T cell receptor beta chains follows, all from one sample in a study of T cell responses to AZD1222 COVID-19 vaccine. Clones were sequenced by immunoSEQ multiplex PCR, and TCRdb holds only the in-frame ones, with some missing. The top ten clones hold about 1.1% of a sample with about 46,000 clones, roughly 90% of them seen once. The source material was peripheral blood, sampled 28 days after the second AZD1222 dose. The receptor set was obtained from an adult who received the AZD1222 COVID-19 vaccine. Both conserved end residues are part of each CDR3. D genes are given only for firm matches. The size field is filled for only some rows; it gives once, few, many or a size class.

V	D	J	size	CDR3	DNA
TRBV6-4	TRBD1	TRBJ1-5	-	CASSDSGQGVRRPQHF	TGTGCCAGCAGTGACTCAGGGCAGGGGGTGCGTAGGCCCCAGCATTTT
TRBV19	TRBD2	TRBJ2-1	-	CASSIAGGLAGGVPPNEQFF	TGTGCCAGTAGTATCGCCGGGGGGCTAGCGGGAGGAGTTCCCCCCAATGAGCAGTTCTTC
TRBV19	-	TRBJ2-7	-	CASSIDRGAYEQYF	TGTGCCAGTAGTATAGACAGGGGTGCCTACGAGCAGTACTTC
TRBV10-3	-	TRBJ1-2	-	CAIKVAPHADDYTF	TGTGCCATCAAGGTCGCGCCACACGCCGACGATTACACCTTC
TRBV10-3	TRBD1	TRBJ1-1	-	CATSGGPNTEAFF	TGTGCCACTTCAGGGGGCCCGAACACTGAAGCTTTCTTT
TRBV7-9	TRBD2	TRBJ2-1	-	CASSLRTSDYNEQFF	TGTGCCAGCAGCCTCCGGACTAGCGACTACAATGAGCAGTTCTTC
TRBV15	TRBD1	TRBJ1-5	-	CATSRDPVDLDRDSNQPQHF	TGTGCCACCAGCAGAGATCCGGTTGATTTAGACAGGGATAGCAATCAGCCCCAGCATTTT
TRBV7-6	TRBD2	TRBJ2-7	-	CASSLGALAETHQYF	TGTGCCAGCAGCTTAGGCGCGCTAGCGGAAACCCATCAGTACTTC
TRBV11-3	-	TRBJ1-2	-	CASGVWGYGYTF	TGTGCCAGCGGTGTGTGGGGGTATGGCTACACCTTC
TRBV7-6	-	TRBJ1-6	-	CASSLSTGSNSPLHF	TGTGCCAGCAGCTTATCTACAGGGTCCAATTCACCCCTCCACTTT
TRBV6-5	-	TRBJ2-7	-	CASRAGEKPYEQYF	TGTGCCAGCAGGGCAGGGGAAAAACCCTACGAGCAGTACTTC
TRBV15	-	TRBJ1-4	-	CATQRATNEKLFF	TGTGCCACCCAGAGAGCAACTAATGAAAAACTGTTTTTT
TRBV4-1	-	TRBJ1-4	-	CASKSGGVTNEKLFF	TGCGCCAGCAAGTCCGGAGGAGTAACTAATGAAAAACTGTTTTTT
TRBV21-1	-	TRBJ1-4	-	CASSNPRTGDNEKLFF	TGTGCCAGCAGCAACCCTCGGACAGGGGATAATGAAAAACTGTTTTTT
TRBV3-1/TRBV3-2	-	TRBJ1-3	-	CASSRVSPGNTIYF	TGTGCCAGCAGCCGGGTGAGCCCTGGAAACACCATATATTTT
TRBV29-1	TRBD1	TRBJ2-1	-	CSVRDRASGAFF	TGCAGCGTTCGGGACAGGGCGAGTGGGGCGTTCTTC
TRBV7-2	-	TRBJ2-1	-	CASSPLGTNPEEQFF	TGTGCCAGCAGCCCCCTCGGGACGAACCCCGAAGAGCAGTTCTTC
TRBV6-5	TRBD2	TRBJ2-1	few	CASRAGLAAYEQFF	TGTGCCAGCAGGGCGGGACTAGCGGCGTATGAGCAGTTCTTC
TRBV27	TRBD1	TRBJ2-7	-	CASSFGTAYEQYF	TGTGCCAGCAGTTTCGGGACAGCTTACGAGCAGTACTTC
TRBV4-3	TRBD1	TRBJ2-4	few	CASSRKGQGENIQYF	TGCGCCAGCAGCCGGAAAGGACAGGGAGAAAACATTCAGTACTTC
TRBV7-8	-	TRBJ1-1	-	CASSFSVNTEAFF	TGTGCCAGCAGCTTTTCAGTGAACACTGAAGCTTTCTTT
TRBV2	TRBD1	TRBJ2-5	-	CASRDRGWNETQYF	TGTGCCAGCAGGGACAGGGGATGGAATGAGACCCAGTACTTC
TRBV9	-	TRBJ1-6	-	CASSYSRGSDSPLHF	TGTGCCAGCAGCTACTCGAGGGGTTCGGATTCACCCCTCCACTTT
TRBV4-1	-	TRBJ1-1	once	CASSQPDGQFSEAFF	TGCGCCAGCAGCCAACCAGACGGGCAATTCAGTGAAGCTTTCTTT
TRBV6-5	-	TRBJ1-5	-	CASSYPDSHNQPQHF	TGTGCCAGCAGTTACCCGGACAGCCACAATCAGCCCCAGCATTTT
TRBV4-1	TRBD1	TRBJ1-6	-	CASGTGGNSPLHF	TGCGCCAGCGGAACAGGGGGGAATTCACCCCTCCACTTT
TRBV7-9	TRBD2	TRBJ2-1	-	CASSTNVGGTGPSYNEQFF	TGTGCCAGCAGCACTAACGTCGGGGGGACTGGGCCCTCCTACAATGAGCAGTTCTTC
TRBV7-9	-	TRBJ2-7	few	CASSAWVQVTYEQYF	TGTGCCAGCAGCGCGTGGGTGCAGGTAACCTACGAGCAGTACTTC
TRBV18	-	TRBJ2-2	-	CASSPLFGQTNTGELFF	TGTGCCAGCTCACCACTTTTTGGACAGACGAACACCGGGGAGCTGTTTTTT
TRBV10-3	TRBD1	TRBJ1-4	-	CATRRDRTTNEKLFF	TGTGCCACGCGGCGGGACAGGACAACTAATGAAAAACTGTTTTTT
TRBV18	-	TRBJ1-3	-	CASSPAIQAAGNTIYF	TGTGCCAGCTCACCGGCTATCCAGGCCGCTGGAAACACCATATATTTT
TRBV5-1	-	TRBJ1-1	-	CASSLVPGGTEAFF	TGCGCCAGCAGCTTGGTCCCGGGGGGCACTGAAGCTTTCTTT
TRBV12-5	-	TRBJ2-5	-	CASGLGTGQPEETQYF	-
TRBV29-1	-	TRBJ2-7	-	CSVEASYEQYF	TGCAGCGTTGAAGCCTCCTACGAGCAGTACTTC
TRBV19	TRBD2	TRBJ2-7	-	CASSVLAGAHEQYF	TGTGCCAGTAGTGTACTAGCGGGAGCCCACGAGCAGTACTTC
TRBV11-2	TRBD2	TRBJ2-7	-	CASSLTGGTSSYEQYF	TGTGCCAGCAGCTTAACCGGGGGGACCTCCTCCTACGAGCAGTACTTC
TRBV9	TRBD1	TRBJ2-3	-	CASSAGQGKDTQYF	TGTGCCAGCAGCGCGGGACAGGGGAAAGATACGCAGTATTTT
TRBV10-3	-	TRBJ2-7	-	CAIAGTRSYEQYF	TGTGCCATTGCCGGGACCAGATCCTACGAGCAGTACTTC
TRBV11-2	-	TRBJ1-1	-	CASSFLTANTEAFF	TGTGCCAGCAGCTTCCTAACCGCGAACACTGAAGCTTTCTTT
TRBV2	-	TRBJ2-6	once	CASNPWGSLPGANVLTF	TGTGCCAGCAACCCCTGGGGGTCCCTCCCCGGGGCCAACGTCCTGACTTTC
TRBV4-1	-	TRBJ1-2	-	CASSQVTAPTHYGYTF	TGCGCCAGCAGCCAAGTTACAGCACCCACCCACTATGGCTACACCTTC
TRBV6-1	-	TRBJ1-1	-	CASREGMNTEAFF	TGTGCCAGCAGAGAAGGAATGAACACTGAAGCTTTCTTT
TRBV28	-	TRBJ2-3	-	CASSSWDGGRLTQYF	TGTGCCAGCAGTTCCTGGGACGGCGGACGGCTTACGCAGTATTTT